These T cell receptor beta chains were read from a single sample in a study of T cells expressing NK-cell markers. TCRdb reprocessed the 5' RACE reads and reports one entry per CDR3 protein, with no DNA. There are about 460,000 distinct CDR3 sequences in the sample, with about 1.5% held by the top ten. The sequenced sample was blood T cells: a sorted CD56 or NKG2C T cell subset, CD4+ or CD8+ T cells, or bulk PBMC T cells (not recorded which). All receptors derive from a woman in her forties or fifties in good health. Each CDR3 is given with its conserved first and last residue. The order of the fields is J gene, V gene, CDR3 protein.

j_gene: TRBJ2-1; v_gene: TRBV5-1; CDR3aa: CASSLWTGGGGEQFF
j_gene: TRBJ2-7; v_gene: TRBV19; CDR3aa: CASSSTTVPWGEQYF
j_gene: TRBJ2-3; v_gene: TRBV6-4; CDR3aa: CASSDRDTQYF
j_gene: TRBJ2-1; v_gene: TRBV12-5; CDR3aa: CASVGPGLAVNEQFF
j_gene: TRBJ2-1; v_gene: TRBV7-3; CDR3aa: CASSSLAGGPPNEQFF
j_gene: TRBJ1-1; v_gene: TRBV7-9; CDR3aa: CASSPPRIRGPTEAFF
j_gene: TRBJ2-4; v_gene: TRBV5-4; CDR3aa: CASSRTTGLAKNIQYF
j_gene: TRBJ1-3; v_gene: TRBV3-1; CDR3aa: CASSLKTGVNTIYF
j_gene: TRBJ2-2; v_gene: TRBV10-2; CDR3aa: CASTRLPGQSTGELFF
j_gene: TRBJ2-7; v_gene: TRBV5-1; CDR3aa: CASSFGAIGSYEQYF
j_gene: TRBJ1-2; v_gene: TRBV5-1; CDR3aa: CASSLAGTGSNYGYTF
j_gene: TRBJ1-1; v_gene: TRBV12-3/TRBV12-4; CDR3aa: CASSLAGARTEAFF
j_gene: TRBJ2-7; v_gene: TRBV29-1; CDR3aa: CSVAGTGVGEQYF
j_gene: TRBJ2-2; v_gene: TRBV6-1; CDR3aa: CASSLLGQGGGELFF
j_gene: TRBJ1-2; v_gene: TRBV3-1; CDR3aa: CASSRDPGGRTNYGYTF
j_gene: TRBJ2-6; v_gene: TRBV4-1; CDR3aa: CASSQASGTVVSGANVLTF
j_gene: TRBJ2-7; v_gene: TRBV20-1; CDR3aa: CSAVRTAQSYEQYF
j_gene: TRBJ2-5; v_gene: TRBV11-2; CDR3aa: CASSLAGWAIQETQYF
j_gene: TRBJ2-1; v_gene: TRBV29-1; CDR3aa: CSVEDQRVYNEQFF
j_gene: TRBJ2-5; v_gene: TRBV27; CDR3aa: CASSEPGLLKETQYF
j_gene: TRBJ2-3; v_gene: TRBV6-1; CDR3aa: CASRRDTSTDTQYF
j_gene: TRBJ2-1; v_gene: TRBV5-5; CDR3aa: CASSLVSAADNEQFF
j_gene: TRBJ2-2; v_gene: TRBV3-1; CDR3aa: CASRERENTGELFF
j_gene: TRBJ1-2; v_gene: TRBV20-1; CDR3aa: CSASYLTRGYTF